Listed below are T cell receptor beta chains from one sample, sequenced in a study of shared clonotypes between healthy human individuals. Assay: immunoSEQ multiplex PCR; the TCRdb copy retains only in-frame clones and omits some. The repertoire includes nearly 600,000 clones, 95% of them detected once, and around 0.097% sits in the top ten. Sequences were obtained from naive CD8+ T cells sorted from blood. These receptors were collected from a woman in her twenties or thirties in good health. CDR3s include the opening cysteine and the closing phenylalanine or tryptophan. D genes are given only for firm matches. The size entry is marked missing in some rows and otherwise reads once, few, many or a size class.

d_gene,v_gene,j_gene,abundance,CDR3aa,CDR3nt
-,TRBV11-3,TRBJ2-1,-,CASSTTGYSSYNEQFF,TGTGCCAGCAGCACCACAGGGTACAGCTCCTACAATGAGCAGTTCTTC
-,TRBV4-1,TRBJ2-7,-,CASSQETIYEQYF,TGCGCCAGCAGCCAAGAAACGATTTACGAGCAGTACTTC
-,TRBV11-3,TRBJ2-1,once,CASSSGTGFVDEQFF,TGTGCCAGCAGCTCTGGGACTGGATTTGTGGATGAGCAGTTCTTC
TRBD2,TRBV9,TRBJ2-5,-,CASSTGLAGGGETQYF,TGTGCCAGCAGCACCGGACTAGCGGGAGGTGGTGAGACCCAGTACTTC
-,TRBV5-4,TRBJ2-7,-,CATTPGVGEQYF,TGTGCCACCACCCCGGGGGTTGGCGAGCAGTACTTC
-,TRBV2,TRBJ2-7,few,CASSESVLYEQYF,TGTGCCAGCAGTGAGTCTGTCCTTTACGAGCAGTACTTC
-,TRBV27,TRBJ2-7,-,CASSISGRSATYEQYF,TGTGCCAGCAGTATATCGGGCAGATCGGCGACCTACGAGCAGTACTTC
-,TRBV6-6,TRBJ1-2,-,CASSYQERGPGGYTF,TGTGCCAGCAGTTACCAAGAGAGGGGCCCGGGTGGCTACACCTTC
-,TRBV27,TRBJ1-6,-,CASSLSWASEDSPLHF,TGTGCCAGCAGTTTATCGTGGGCAAGCGAGGATTCACCCCTCCACTTT
-,TRBV28,TRBJ1-5,once,CASSPMGEPQHF,TGTGCCAGCAGTCCGATGGGGGAGCCCCAGCATTTT